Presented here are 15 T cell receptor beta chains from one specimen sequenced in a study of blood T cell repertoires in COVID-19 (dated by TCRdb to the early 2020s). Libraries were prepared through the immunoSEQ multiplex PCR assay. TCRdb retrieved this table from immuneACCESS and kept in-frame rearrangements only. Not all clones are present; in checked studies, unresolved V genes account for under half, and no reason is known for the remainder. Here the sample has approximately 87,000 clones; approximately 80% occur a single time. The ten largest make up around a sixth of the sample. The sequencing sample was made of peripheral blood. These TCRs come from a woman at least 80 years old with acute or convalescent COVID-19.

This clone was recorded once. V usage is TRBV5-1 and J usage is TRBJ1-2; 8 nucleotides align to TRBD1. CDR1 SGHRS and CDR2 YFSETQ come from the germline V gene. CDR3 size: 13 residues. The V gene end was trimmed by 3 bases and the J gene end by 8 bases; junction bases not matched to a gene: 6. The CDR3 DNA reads TGCGCCAGCAGCTCCACAGGGGGTGGCGGCTACACCTTC. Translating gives CASSSTGGGGYTF.

CDR3 nucleotide sequence: TGTGCCAGCAGCGTAGATAAGGGGGCTCCCTACGAGCAGTACTTC. It codes for CASSVDKGAPYEQYF. The chain is built from TRBV9 and TRBJ2-7, with 7 bases matching TRBD1. The junction had 5 bases not matched to a gene; V was cut back by 0 bases and J by 2 bases. The CDR3 consists of 15 residues. Germline values: CDR1 SGDLS, CDR2 YYNGEE.

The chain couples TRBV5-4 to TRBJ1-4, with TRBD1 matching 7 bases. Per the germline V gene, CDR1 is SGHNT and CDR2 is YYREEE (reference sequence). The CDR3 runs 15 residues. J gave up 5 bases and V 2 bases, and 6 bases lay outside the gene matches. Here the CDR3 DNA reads TGTGCCAGCAGCTTAGGCTCGACAGGGAATGAAAAACTGTTTTTT. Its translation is CASSLGSTGNEKLFF.

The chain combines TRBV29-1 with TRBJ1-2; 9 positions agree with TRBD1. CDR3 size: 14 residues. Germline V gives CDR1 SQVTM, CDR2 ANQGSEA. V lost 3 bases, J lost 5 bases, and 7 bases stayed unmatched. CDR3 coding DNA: TGCAGCGTTGACGGGGGACAGGGAAGATATGGCTACACCTTC. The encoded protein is CSVDGGQGRYGYTF.

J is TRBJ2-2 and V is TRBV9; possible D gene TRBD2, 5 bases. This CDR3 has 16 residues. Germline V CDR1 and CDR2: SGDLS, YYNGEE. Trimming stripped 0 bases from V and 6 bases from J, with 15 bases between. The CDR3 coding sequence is TGTGCCAGCAGCGTAGAACTCACGGGAACAGCCGGGGAGCTGTTTTTT. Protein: CASSVELTGTAGELFF.

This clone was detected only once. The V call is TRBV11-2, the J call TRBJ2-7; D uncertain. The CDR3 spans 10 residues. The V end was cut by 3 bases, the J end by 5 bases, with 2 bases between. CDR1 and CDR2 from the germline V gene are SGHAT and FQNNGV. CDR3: CASSFNEQYF. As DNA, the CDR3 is TGTGCCAGCAGCTTTAACGAGCAGTACTTC.

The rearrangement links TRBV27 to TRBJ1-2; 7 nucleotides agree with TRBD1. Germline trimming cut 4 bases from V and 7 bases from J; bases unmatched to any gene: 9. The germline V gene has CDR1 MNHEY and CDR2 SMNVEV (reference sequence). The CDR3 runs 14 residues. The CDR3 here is CASSSAQGMSGYTF. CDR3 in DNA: TGTGCCAGCAGTTCGGCACAGGGGATGAGTGGCTACACCTTC.

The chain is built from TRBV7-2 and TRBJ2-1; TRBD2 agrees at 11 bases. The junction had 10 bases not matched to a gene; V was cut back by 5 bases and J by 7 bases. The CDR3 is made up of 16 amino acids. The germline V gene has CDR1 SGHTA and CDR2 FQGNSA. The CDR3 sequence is CASSPTRLAGTNEQFF. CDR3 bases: TGTGCCAGCAGCCCTACCCGACTAGCGGGGACAAATGAGCAGTTCTTC.

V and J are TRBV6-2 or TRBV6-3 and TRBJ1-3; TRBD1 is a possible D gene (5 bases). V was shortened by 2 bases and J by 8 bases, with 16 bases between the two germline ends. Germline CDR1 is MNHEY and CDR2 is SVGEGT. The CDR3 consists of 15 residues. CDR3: CASSYPRWRRDTIYF. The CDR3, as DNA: TGTGCCAGCAGTTACCCCAGGTGGCGCAGGGACACCATATATTTT.

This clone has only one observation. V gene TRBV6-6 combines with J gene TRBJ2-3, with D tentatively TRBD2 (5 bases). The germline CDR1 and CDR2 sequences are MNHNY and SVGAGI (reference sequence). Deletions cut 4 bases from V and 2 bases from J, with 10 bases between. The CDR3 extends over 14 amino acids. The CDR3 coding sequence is TGTGCCAGCAGTTCCGCGGGCGTCACAGATACGCAGTATTTT. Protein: CASSSAGVTDTQYF.

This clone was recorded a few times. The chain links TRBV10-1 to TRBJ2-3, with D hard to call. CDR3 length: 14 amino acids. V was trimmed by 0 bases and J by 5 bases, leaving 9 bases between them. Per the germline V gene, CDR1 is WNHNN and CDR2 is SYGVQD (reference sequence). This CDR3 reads CASSESVAGDTQYF. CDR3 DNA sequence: TGCGCCAGCAGTGAGTCGGTCGCCGGAGATACGCAGTATTTT.

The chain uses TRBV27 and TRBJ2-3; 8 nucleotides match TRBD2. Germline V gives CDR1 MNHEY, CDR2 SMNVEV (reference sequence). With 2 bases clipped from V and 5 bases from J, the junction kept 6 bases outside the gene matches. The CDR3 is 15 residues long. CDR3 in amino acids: CASSLERGQIDTQYF. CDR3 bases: TGTGCCAGCAGTTTAGAGCGGGGGCAGATAGATACGCAGTATTTT.

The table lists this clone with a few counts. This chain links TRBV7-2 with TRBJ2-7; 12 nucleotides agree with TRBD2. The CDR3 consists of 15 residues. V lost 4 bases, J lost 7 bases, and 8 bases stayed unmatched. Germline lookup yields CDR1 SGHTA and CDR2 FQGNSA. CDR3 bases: TGTGCCAGCAGCTCCCAGACTAGCGGGGGAGCAGAGCAGTACTTC. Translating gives CASSSQTSGGAEQYF.

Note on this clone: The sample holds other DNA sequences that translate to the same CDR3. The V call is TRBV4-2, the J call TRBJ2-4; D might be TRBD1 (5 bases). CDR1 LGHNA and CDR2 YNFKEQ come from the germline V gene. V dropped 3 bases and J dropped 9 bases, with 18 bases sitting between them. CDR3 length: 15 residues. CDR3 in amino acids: CASSQTTGRQSIQYF. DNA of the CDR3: TGTGCCAGCAGCCAGACGACTGGAAGACAGTCCATTCAGTACTTC.

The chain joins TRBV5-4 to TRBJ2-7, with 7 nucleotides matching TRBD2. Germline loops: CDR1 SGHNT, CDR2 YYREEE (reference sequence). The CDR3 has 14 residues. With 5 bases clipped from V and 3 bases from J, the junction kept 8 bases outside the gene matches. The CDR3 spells CASRGRGRNYEQYF. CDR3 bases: TGTGCCAGCAGGGGGCGGGGGAGAAACTACGAGCAGTACTTC.